The source of this T cell receptor (beta chain) is a study of T cells in Graves' hyperthyroidism and ophthalmopathy. Germline CDR1 reads KGHSH; CDR2 reads LQKENI. The CDR3 is made up of 12 amino acids. Between the trimmed V and J ends, which lost 8 bases and 4 bases, there was a span of 12 bases. This clonotype occurred many times. RNA transcripts served as the template for amplifying TCR beta CDR3 regions. During a first-round RT-PCR of the TCR CDR3, the HTBI primer set was used. One entry per CDR3 protein, called by TCRdb with MiXCR from the multiplex PCR reads. The table has some 460,000 distinct CDR3 sequences, about 15% seen once. The authors deemed Graves' hyperthyroidism stable absent ophthalmopathy progression within 18 months. Diagnosis relied on clinical symptoms, serum thyroxine and TRAb, thyroid ultrasound and orbital computed tomography.

Sequencing was done on a sample of blood. The sequence was collected from a woman between 18 and 29 years old with Graves' hyperthyroidism. This rearrangement joins TRBV18 to TRBJ2-7; TRBD1 might be the D (5 bases). The CDR3 DNA is TGTGCCAGCACCCAACGACAGTACGAGCAGTACTTC. Protein sequence: CASTQRQYEQYF.